This is a list of T cell receptor beta chains from one sample in a study of vaccination and CD4 T cells after COVID-19. No antigen has been identified for these receptors. MiXCR was run by TCRdb on the PCR reads, yielding one entry per CDR3 protein. The sample lists some 13,000 distinct CDR3 sequences, 60% occurring once. Sequenced sample: CD4+ T cells from blood, cultured in vitro. The receptors stem from a human donor who had recovered from COVID-19. CDR3s include the opening cysteine and the closing phenylalanine or tryptophan. Fields, in order: J gene, D gene, clone size, V gene, CDR3 DNA, CDR3 protein. D genes are given only for firm matches. Part of the rows lack a size; the others show once, few, many or a class for expanded clones.

J: TRBJ2-3; D: TRBD1; size: .; V: TRBV24-1; DNA: TGTGCCACCAGTGACATGAACCCCCGGGACAGGGACCATCGGGATACGCAGTATTTT; CDR3: CATSDMNPRDRDHRDTQYF
J: TRBJ2-1; D: TRBD1; size: once; V: TRBV2; DNA: TGTGCCAGCAGGAATCCCGGGACAGGATACAATGAGCAGTTCTTC; CDR3: CASRNPGTGYNEQFF
J: TRBJ2-7; D: .; size: few; V: TRBV20-1; DNA: TGCAGTGCTAGCCCGGATTCCTACGAGCAGTACTTC; CDR3: CSASPDSYEQYF
J: TRBJ2-7; D: TRBD2; size: .; V: TRBV6-1; DNA: TGTGCCAGCAGTGAAGCGACTAGCGGGACTACCGAGCAGTACTTC; CDR3: CASSEATSGTTEQYF
J: TRBJ2-2; D: TRBD2; size: .; V: TRBV20-1; DNA: TGCAGTGCTGGCAAGGGACTAAACCTCGGGGAGCTGTTTTTT; CDR3: CSAGKGLNLGELFF
J: TRBJ2-1; D: TRBD2; size: .; V: TRBV6-4; DNA: TGTGCCAGCAGTGATAAAGGACTAGCGGGGGCCGACAATGAGCAGTTCTTC; CDR3: CASSDKGLAGADNEQFF
J: TRBJ2-1; D: .; size: once; V: TRBV12-3/TRBV12-4; DNA: TGTGCCAGCAGTTTTTATTTGAATGAGCAGTTCTTC; CDR3: CASSFYLNEQFF
J: TRBJ2-1; D: TRBD2; size: once; V: TRBV7-2; DNA: TGTGCCAGCAGCTTAGCCTTAGCGGGAGGGGACGAGCAGTTCTTC; CDR3: CASSLALAGGDEQFF
J: TRBJ1-5; D: .; size: .; V: TRBV9; DNA: TGTGCCAGCAGCGTAGGTTTCAATCAGCCCCAGCATTTT; CDR3: CASSVGFNQPQHF
J: TRBJ2-5; D: .; size: .; V: TRBV19; DNA: TGTGCCAGTACCAACAGGGCTAGCCCCTGGGAGACCCAGTACTTC; CDR3: CASTNRASPWETQYF
J: TRBJ1-5; D: .; size: .; V: TRBV30; DNA: TGTGCCTGGAGTGTAGATATAGGAAATCAGCCCCAGCATTTT; CDR3: CAWSVDIGNQPQHF
J: TRBJ1-1; D: .; size: once; V: TRBV15; DNA: TGTGCCACCAGCAGAGAGGGAATGAAGAGGTGGGCTTTCTTT; CDR3: CATSREGMKRWAFF
J: TRBJ2-5; D: .; size: few; V: TRBV15; DNA: TGTGCCACCAGCACCCGGGACGACGAGACCCAGTACTTC; CDR3: CATSTRDDETQYF